This T cell receptor (beta chain) comes out of a study of beta chain features in type 1 diabetes. In the study overall: There was similarity between patients and healthy donors in age, gender and cell yields.

This clone turned up a few times. Its target is not known. V lost 2 bases and J 2 bases, leaving 10 bases between the germline ends. Germline V CDR1 and CDR2: LGHNA, YSLEER. The CDR3 covers 14 residues. Expressed TCRB transcripts got sequenced, as all isolated RNA was reverse transcribed. TCRdb's copy holds only in-frame clones and misses some; the assay was immunoSEQ multiplex PCR. Among some 350,000 clones listed, 8.5% to 10% were seen once. Notes on the study in general: Moderate yet significant TCRB CDR3 shortening was seen in Type 1 diabetes patients in all four CD4+ subsets. PCR might favor shorter templates, equally in patients and controls.

This clonotype originated in a man younger than 40 with type 1 diabetes. This sequence joins TRBV4-3 and TRBJ2-7; D ambiguous. Sequences were obtained from central memory CD4+ T cells from blood. CDR3 in amino acids: CASSQNPGPYEQYF. CDR3 nucleotides: TGCGCCAGCAGCCAAAACCCAGGTCCCTACGAGCAGTACTTC.